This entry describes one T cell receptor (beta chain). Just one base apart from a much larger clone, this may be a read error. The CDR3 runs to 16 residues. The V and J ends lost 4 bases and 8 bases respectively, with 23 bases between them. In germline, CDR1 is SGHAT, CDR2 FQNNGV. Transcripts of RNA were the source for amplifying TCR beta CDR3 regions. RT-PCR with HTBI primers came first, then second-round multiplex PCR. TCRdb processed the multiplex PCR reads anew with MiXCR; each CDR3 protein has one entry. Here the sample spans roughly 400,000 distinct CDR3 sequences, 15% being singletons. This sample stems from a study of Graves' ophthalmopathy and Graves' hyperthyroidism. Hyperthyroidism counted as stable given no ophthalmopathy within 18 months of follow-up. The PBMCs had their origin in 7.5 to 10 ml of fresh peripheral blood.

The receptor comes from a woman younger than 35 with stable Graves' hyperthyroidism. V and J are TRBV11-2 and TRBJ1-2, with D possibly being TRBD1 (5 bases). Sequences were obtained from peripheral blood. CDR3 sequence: CASSSRGVVESRGYTF. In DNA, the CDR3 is TGTGCCAGCAGCTCCCGGGGGGTCGTAGAAAGCCGGGGCTACACCTTC. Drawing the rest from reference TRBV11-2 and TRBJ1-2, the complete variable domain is EAGVAQSPRYKIIEKRQSVAFWCNPISGHATLYWYQQILGQGPKLLIQFQNNGVVDDSQLPKDRFSAERLKGVDSTLKIQPAKLEDSAVYLCASSSRGVVESRGYTFGSGTRLTVV.